The subject of this entry is one TCR beta chain. As yet, its antigen is unknown. This entry comes from a study of a mutant IDH1 vaccine in newly diagnosed glioma. About the research overall: Vaccination started 4-6 weeks after radiotherapy alone, or with temozolomide cycles. Most patients had radiochemotherapy with temozolomide before enrollment; others had one alone.

V was clipped by 4 bases and J by 0 bases; unmatched bases: 8. The CDR3 totals 18 residues. The germline CDR1 and CDR2 sequences are SGHRS and YFSETQ. The time point denotes: week 23, last vaccination. The study gave 300 ug of mutant IDH1 20-mer peptide per vaccine dose, with topical imiquimod. Donor tumors were new WHO grade 3 or 4 IDH1-mutant, ATRX-lost astrocytomas. TCRdb's copy holds only in-frame clones and misses some; the assay was immunoSEQ multiplex PCR. Here the sample spans roughly 43,000 clones, approximately 76% being singletons. The sequencing used PBMCs, collected from a glioma patient whose treatment included an IDH1 peptide vaccine. This clonotype was obtained from a man in his forties or fifties with glioma. The J gene is TRBJ2-3, the V gene TRBV5-1; 13 nucleotides agree with TRBD2. The CDR3 DNA follows: TGCGCCAGCAGCCCGAGACTAGCGGGGGGCGTAAGCACAGATACGCAGTATTTT. Protein sequence: CASSPRLAGGVSTDTQYF.